The next 24 T cell receptor beta chains were all read from a single sample in a study of CD8+ T cells in alopecia areata (dated by TCRdb to 2017 to 2018). Reading the label with the study, this specimen's time point is: around 22 weeks on oral tofacitinib. The sample's treatment or condition, from its label and the paper: oral pan-JAK inhibitor, 5-10 mg twice daily. The receptor library was made with the immunoSEQ multiplex PCR assay. For TCR sequencing, RNA was extracted from every sample and reverse transcribed into cDNA to serve as template. The clones in this table, taken by TCRdb from immuneACCESS, are in-frame only. Not every clone is retained; where verified, under half of the shortfall comes from an unresolved V gene, and the cause of the rest is unknown. Here the sample has approximately 200,000 clones; roughly 60% occur a single time. The ten largest make up under 7% of the sample. The input for sequencing was CD4+ T cells sorted from blood, taken at week 24, from a patient treated with tofacitinib. The receptor source for this set is a human donor with alopecia areata.

This sequence joins TRBV4-2 and TRBJ1-1, with unresolved D. CDR1 LGHNA and CDR2 YNFKEQ come from the germline V gene. V dropped 0 bases and J dropped 1 base, with 6 bases sitting between them. CDR3 length: 14 residues. The DNA for the CDR3 is TGTGCCAGCAGCCAAGAACCAGCGAACACTGAAGCTTTCTTT. Residues: CASSQEPANTEAFF.

J is TRBJ1-5 and V is TRBV14, with D perhaps TRBD1 (5 bases). The length of the CDR3 is 13 residues. V was cut by 2 bases and J by 7 bases, with 9 bases left in between. CDR1 SGHDN and CDR2 FVKESK come from the germline V gene. The CDR3 here is CASSQSWGQPQHF. In nucleotides, the CDR3 is TGTGCCAGCAGCCAATCTTGGGGGCAGCCCCAGCATTTT.

This clone was found a few times. The J gene is TRBJ2-7, the V gene TRBV5-1; TRBD2 matches at 8 bases. Per the germline V gene, CDR1 is SGHRS and CDR2 is YFSETQ. Trimming took 4 bases from V and 4 from J; bases not matched to a gene: 7. The CDR3 is 14 residues long. The CDR3 nucleotides read TGCGCCAGCAGCCGGGAGGGCCAGCAGTACGAGCAGTACTTC. This translates into CASSREGQQYEQYF.

The gene calls are TRBV29-1 and TRBJ1-2; tentatively, D is TRBD1 (5 bases). This CDR3 has 12 residues. Trimming shortened V by 2 bases and J by 3 bases, and 7 bases separated the two germline ends. CDR1 SQVTM and CDR2 ANQGSEA come from the germline V gene. CDR3 sequence: CSVERGYYGYTF. CDR3 bases: TGCAGCGTTGAAAGGGGCTACTATGGCTACACCTTC.

This clone was picked up a small number of times. The chain recombines TRBV6-1 with TRBJ1-1; 10 bases fit TRBD1. Germline values: CDR1 MNHNS, CDR2 SASEGT. This CDR3 contains 13 residues. The V segment lost 5 bases and the J segment 4 bases; nucleotides outside the gene matches: 1. CDR3 nucleotide sequence: TGTGCCAGCAGTTGGACAGGGGGCACTGAAGCTTTCTTT. This sequence encodes CASSWTGGTEAFF.

The V call is TRBV7-2, the J call TRBJ1-2; D uncertain. Per germline, CDR1 SGHTA and CDR2 FQGNSA. The CDR3 extends over 13 amino acids. The V end lost 1 base, the J end lost 2 bases, and 5 bases lay between the germline ends. CDR3 protein: CASSLGRNYGYTF. In DNA form, the CDR3 reads TGTGCCAGCAGCTTAGGTCGGAACTATGGCTACACCTTC. The whole variable domain, filled in from reference TRBV7-2 and TRBJ1-2, reads GAGVSQSPSNKVTEKGKDVELRCDPISGHTALYWYRQSLGQGLEFLIYFQGNSAPDKSGLPSDRFSAERTGGSVSTLTIQRTQQEDSAVYLCASSLGRNYGYTFGSGTRLTVV.

On this clone itself: At one end, the junction sequence differs from germline, possibly due to a read error. The chain employs TRBV2 and TRBJ2-2; D could derive from TRBD1 or TRBD2 (6 bases each). The CDR3 is 13 amino acids. The germline V gene has CDR1 SNHLY and CDR2 FYNNEI. The CDR3 sequence: CASSEVRGATPPF. CDR3 nucleotide sequence: TGTGCCAGCAGTGAAGTTAGGGGGGCGACTCCTCCTTTT.

The V and J genes are TRBV13 and TRBJ1-1; no reliable D call. Germline V gene sequence: CDR1 PRHDT, CDR2 FYEKMQ (reference sequence). The CDR3 totals 14 residues. Between the trimmed V and J ends, which lost 4 bases and 3 bases, there was a span of 12 bases. The CDR3 region has the DNA TGTGCCAGCAGCTCAAATACGTTTTACACTGAAGCTTTCTTT. Protein product: CASSSNTFYTEAFF.

J is TRBJ1-2 and V is TRBV5-6; D unclear. The CDR3 sequence is 14 residues long. Trimming took off 4 bases at V and 4 bases at J, with 14 bases between the two ends. Per the germline V gene, CDR1 is SGHDT and CDR2 is YYEEEE. The CDR3 DNA reads TGTGCCAGCAGCCAAGACGTAGGAGTCTATGGCTACACCTTC. It translates to CASSQDVGVYGYTF. Filled out from reference TRBV5-6 and TRBJ1-2, the complete variable domain reads DAGVTQSPTHLIKTRGQQVTLRCSPKSGHDTVSWYQQALGQGPQFIFQYYEEEERQRGNFPDRFSGHQFPNYSSELNVNALLLGDSALYLCASSQDVGVYGYTFGSGTRLTVV.

The CDR3 region has the DNA TGTGCCAGCAGTCAGGGGCGGAACACTGAAGCTTTCTTT. Encoded protein: CASSQGRNTEAFF. The V call is TRBV2, the J call TRBJ1-1; the D gene is possibly TRBD1 (6 bases). Trimming stripped 5 bases from V and 1 base from J, with 8 bases between. Germline-derived CDR1 and CDR2 are SNHLY and FYNNEI. The CDR3 has 13 amino acids.

The gene calls are TRBV10-3 and TRBJ2-5; tentative D call: TRBD2 (5 bases). The germline CDR1 and CDR2 sequences are ENHRY and SYGVKD. The CDR3 contains 14 residues. V lost 2 bases and J 4 bases, leaving 11 bases between the germline ends. The CDR3 region is CAISEGEIRETQYF. The DNA for the CDR3 is TGTGCCATCAGTGAGGGGGAGATTCGAGAGACCCAGTACTTC.

The CDR3 bases are TGTGCCAGCAGGGGGGCTGGCGGTTACAATGAGCAGTTCTTC. Encoded protein: CASRGAGGYNEQFF. This chain uses TRBV2 with TRBJ2-1, with TRBD1 as a possible D gene (6 bases). The CDR3 is 14 residues long. The V and J ends lost 6 bases and 4 bases respectively, with 13 bases between them. The germline V gene has CDR1 SNHLY and CDR2 FYNNEI.

This clone was seen once. CDR3 loop: CASSQVGGNYGYTF. CDR3 bases: TGCGCCAGCAGCCAAGTCGGGGGAAACTATGGCTACACCTTC. This chain connects TRBV4-1 to TRBJ1-2, with D maybe TRBD1 (5 bases). Germline CDR1 is MGHRA and CDR2 is YSYEKL. V gave up 1 base and J gave up 2 bases, with 8 bases separating them. This CDR3 has 14 residues.

This chain links TRBV2 with TRBJ1-5; D remains unclear. This CDR3 contains 14 residues. V was clipped by 7 bases and J by 3 bases, with 13 bases between them. Germline V gives CDR1 SNHLY, CDR2 FYNNEI. The CDR3 region is CASNPNDNNQPQHF. Here the CDR3 DNA reads TGTGCCAGCAACCCAAATGACAACAATCAGCCCCAGCATTTT.

DNA of the CDR3: TGTGCCAGCAGCCCCGACCTGGGATACACTGAAGCTTTCTTT. Translating it yields CASSPDLGYTEAFF. The rearrangement uses TRBV5-4 and TRBJ1-1; D is undetermined. The germline V gene encodes CDR1 SGHNT and CDR2 YYREEE (reference sequence). Trimming shortened V by 4 bases and J by 3 bases, and 13 bases separated the two germline ends. The CDR3 runs to 14 residues.

The rearrangement joins TRBV27 to TRBJ2-2; no firm D call. There are 13 residues in the CDR3. Germline V gene lookup returns CDR1 MNHEY and CDR2 SMNVEV (reference sequence). The ends were cut back, 7 bases at V and 0 bases at J, with 6 bases in the middle. CDR3 sequence: CASMVTNTGELFF. The DNA of the CDR3 is TGTGCCAGCATGGTTACGAACACCGGGGAGCTGTTTTTT.

CDR3 sequence (DNA): TGTGCCAGCAGCCCGGACCGGGGCAGCCTCCACTTT. It specifies CASSPDRGSLHF. This chain links TRBV7-2 with TRBJ1-6; D perhaps matches TRBD1 (5 bases). V was clipped by 5 bases and J by 15 bases, with 14 bases between them. The CDR3 contains 12 residues. Germline lookup yields CDR1 SGHTA and CDR2 FQGNSA.

The gene calls are TRBV27 and TRBJ2-7; 7 positions match TRBD1. Germline CDR1 is MNHEY and CDR2 is SMNVEV (reference sequence). The CDR3 length is 15 residues. V trimming: 5 bases; J trimming: 0 bases; junction bases outside the gene matches: 7. The CDR3 spells CASSVHRGLSYEQYF. Here the CDR3 DNA reads TGTGCCAGCAGTGTCCACAGGGGCCTCTCCTACGAGCAGTACTTC.

Details on this clone: Within the sample, other DNA sequences also encode this same CDR3. The V gene is TRBV2, the J gene TRBJ2-7; D gene uncertain. The germline V gene has CDR1 SNHLY and CDR2 FYNNEI. The CDR3 spans 12 residues. V dropped 4 bases and J dropped 1 base, with 5 bases sitting between them. This CDR3 is CASSGQSYEQYF. The CDR3 DNA sequence: TGTGCCAGCAGTGGCCAGTCCTACGAGCAGTACTTC.

The genes are TRBV30 and TRBJ2-1; 12 nucleotides align to TRBD2. Germline lookup yields CDR1 GTSNPN and CDR2 SVGIG (reference sequence). The V gene end was trimmed by 1 base and the J gene end by 9 bases; junction bases not matched to a gene: 4. The CDR3 length is 14 residues. The CDR3 spells CAWSGLAGGGEQFF. CDR3 in DNA: TGTGCCTGGAGTGGGCTAGCGGGAGGGGGTGAGCAGTTCTTC.

CDR3 sequence reads: CSVEFPGNYGYTF. In DNA form, the CDR3 reads TGCAGCGTTGAGTTCCCCGGGAACTATGGCTACACCTTC. The V gene is TRBV29-1, the J gene TRBJ1-2, with D hard to call. CDR1 is SQVTM, CDR2 ANQGSEA, per germline. This CDR3 region has 13 residues. V lost 3 bases to trimming and J lost 2 bases, with 10 bases between them.

A word on this clone: Other DNA sequences within the sample encode an identical CDR3. This chain joins TRBV29-1 and TRBJ2-3; tentatively, D is TRBD1 or TRBD2 (7 bases each). CDR1 SQVTM and CDR2 ANQGSEA come from the germline V gene. CDR3 length: 14 amino acids. The V and J ends lost 0 bases and 3 bases respectively, with 10 bases between them. The CDR3 sequence: CSVEDRGGTDTQYF. The CDR3 nucleotides read TGCAGCGTTGAAGACAGGGGGGGGACAGATACGCAGTATTTT.

V usage is TRBV6-5 and J usage is TRBJ1-5; D unresolved. The V gene's germline CDR1 is MNHEY and CDR2 SVGAGI. V lost 6 bases and J 4 bases, leaving 13 bases between the germline ends. CDR3 length: 14 amino acids. CDR3 sequence: CASRPGGMNQPQHF. Here the CDR3 DNA reads TGTGCCAGCAGGCCGGGAGGGATGAATCAGCCCCAGCATTTT.

This CDR3 reads CASSRGTSEYNEQFF. DNA of the CDR3: TGTGCCAGTAGCCGCGGGACTAGCGAATACAATGAGCAGTTCTTC. V gene TRBV19 combines with J gene TRBJ2-1, with 10 bases identical to TRBD2. The germline CDR1 and CDR2 sequences are LNHDA and SQIVND (reference sequence). V dropped 6 bases and J dropped 4; count of bases not matched to a gene: 6. The CDR3 covers 15 residues.